What follows is one TCR beta chain and its context. V was cut by 0 bases and J by 1 base, with 9 bases left in between. Germline V gene sequence: CDR1 LGHNA, CDR2 YSLEER. This CDR3 is built from 15 residues. This entry comes from a study of blood T cell repertoires in COVID-19. Authors' processing steps: By means of reference gene primer amplification, nucleated cell counts were estimated. This table comes from immunoSEQ multiplex PCR, and its TCRdb copy is limited to in-frame clones, with some not included. The D gene and trimming were derived from the DNA, and the V and J assignments and clone size from that table. The data contain about 47,000 clones, around nine tenths of them seen just once; the ten biggest clones take up roughly 10%.

The receptor was derived from a man of 80 years or more with active or convalescent COVID-19. This chain joins TRBV4-3 and TRBJ2-5, with a tentative D call TRBD1 (5 bases). The source material was peripheral blood. This chain's CDR3 is CASSQERQGQETQYF. CDR3 nucleotides: TGCGCCAGCAGCCAAGAACGCCAGGGCCAAGAGACCCAGTACTTC.